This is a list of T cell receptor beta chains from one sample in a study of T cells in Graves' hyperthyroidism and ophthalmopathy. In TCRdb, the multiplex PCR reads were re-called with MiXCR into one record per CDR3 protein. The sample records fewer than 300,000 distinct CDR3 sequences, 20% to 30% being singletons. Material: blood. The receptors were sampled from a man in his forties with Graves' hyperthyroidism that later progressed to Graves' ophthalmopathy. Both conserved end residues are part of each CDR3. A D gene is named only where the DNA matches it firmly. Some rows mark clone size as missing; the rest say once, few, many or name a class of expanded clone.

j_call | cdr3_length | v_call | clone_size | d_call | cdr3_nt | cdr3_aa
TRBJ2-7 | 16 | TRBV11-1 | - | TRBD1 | TGTGCCAGCAGCTTAGTATCGACAGGGGGCCCCTACGAGCAGTACTTC | CASSLVSTGGPYEQYF
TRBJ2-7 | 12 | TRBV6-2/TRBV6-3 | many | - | TGTGCCAGCAGCCGAACTCCCTACGAGCAGTACTTC | CASSRTPYEQYF
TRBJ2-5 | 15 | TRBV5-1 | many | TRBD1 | TGCGCCAGCAGCTCCTGGACAGGGGGCTTGGAGACCCAGTACTTC | CASSSWTGGLETQYF
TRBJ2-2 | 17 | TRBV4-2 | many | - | TGTGCCAGCAGCCAAGGCATTCGGCGGGGGAACACCGGGGAGCTGTTTTTT | CASSQGIRRGNTGELFF
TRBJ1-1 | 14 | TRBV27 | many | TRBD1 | TGTGCCAGCAGTTTAGACAGGGAGAGTACTGAAGCTTTCTTT | CASSLDRESTEAFF
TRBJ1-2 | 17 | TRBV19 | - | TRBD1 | TGTGCCAGTAGTGCGGACAGGGCTTTACCAGCTAACTATGGCTACACCTTC | CASSADRALPANYGYTF
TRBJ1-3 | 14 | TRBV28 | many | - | TGTGCCAGCAGTTTTCGGGGGAGAACGGACACCATATATTTT | CASSFRGRTDTIYF
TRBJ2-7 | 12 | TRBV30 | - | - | TGTGCCTGGAGTTATCCAGGGTACGAGCAGTACTTC | CAWSYPGYEQYF
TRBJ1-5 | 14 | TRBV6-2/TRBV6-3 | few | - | TGTGCCAGCAGCACGGACGGGGACTTTCAGCCCCAGCATTTT | CASSTDGDFQPQHF
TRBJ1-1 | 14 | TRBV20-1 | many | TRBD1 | TGCAGTGCTAGATCCGGGACAGGGAGGAGTGAAGCTTTCTTT | CSARSGTGRSEAFF
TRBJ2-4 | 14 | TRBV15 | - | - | TGTGCCACCAGCAGCTGGGGGCTGGAAAACATTCAGTACTTC | CATSSWGLENIQYF
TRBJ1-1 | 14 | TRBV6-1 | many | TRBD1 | TGTGCCAGCAGTATAACCTTAGCAGGGGGTTTAGCTTTCTTT | CASSITLAGGLAFF
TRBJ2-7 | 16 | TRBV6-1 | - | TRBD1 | TGTGCCAGCAACTATGGACCGGGACAGGCCTACTACGAGCAGTACTTC | CASNYGPGQAYYEQYF
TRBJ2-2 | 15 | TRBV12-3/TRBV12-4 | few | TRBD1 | TGTGCCAGCAACAGGGACAGCTTCGGAGGCGGGGAGCTGTTTTTT | CASNRDSFGGGELFF
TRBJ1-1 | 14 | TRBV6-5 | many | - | TGTGCCAGCAGTTTCTCCGGTTCGAACACTGAAGCTTTCTTT | CASSFSGSNTEAFF
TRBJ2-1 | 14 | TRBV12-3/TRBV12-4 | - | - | TGTGCCAGCATGCGGACGAGCTCCTACAATGAGCAGTTCTTC | CASMRTSSYNEQFF
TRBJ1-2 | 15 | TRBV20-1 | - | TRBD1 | TGCAGTGCTAGTGCTTGGACAGGGGGTCACTATGGCTACACCTTC | CSASAWTGGHYGYTF
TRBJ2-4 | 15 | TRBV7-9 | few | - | TGTGCCAGCAGCCCGGACAGGACTAACAGAAACATTCAGTACTTC | CASSPDRTNRNIQYF
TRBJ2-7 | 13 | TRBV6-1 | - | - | TGTGTCTCGGGGGACCAGGAGTCCTACGAGCAGTACTTC | CVSGDQESYEQYF
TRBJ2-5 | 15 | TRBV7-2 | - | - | TGTGCCAGCAGCTTAGCGGGTAATTCTCGGCTATCGATGTACTTC | CASSLAGNSRLSMYF
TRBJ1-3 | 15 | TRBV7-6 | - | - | TGTGCCAGCAGTTTGGTTGACAGCTCTGGAAACACCATATATTTT | CASSLVDSSGNTIYF
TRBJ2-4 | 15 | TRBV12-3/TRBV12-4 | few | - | TGTGCCAGCAGCCCGAGAGAGGGGGGCAAAAACATTCAGTACTTC | CASSPREGGKNIQYF
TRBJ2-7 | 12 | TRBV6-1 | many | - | TGTGCCAGCGGAAGTATCCCCTACGAGCAGTACTTC | CASGSIPYEQYF
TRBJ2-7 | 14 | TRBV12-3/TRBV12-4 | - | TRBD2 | TGTGCCAGCAGGTCGACTAGCTGGGCCTACGAGCAGTACTTC | CASRSTSWAYEQYF
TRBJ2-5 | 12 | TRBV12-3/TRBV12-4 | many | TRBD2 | TGTGCCAGCAGCCCCCGGGGGGAGGCCCAGTACTTC | CASSPRGEAQYF
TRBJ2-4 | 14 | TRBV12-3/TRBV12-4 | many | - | TGTGCCAGCAGACCCATAGACCCCAAGGGTCGTCAGTACTTC | CASRPIDPKGRQYF
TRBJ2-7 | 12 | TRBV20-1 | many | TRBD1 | TGCAGTGCGTCGACAGGGTCCTACGAGCAGTACTTC | CSASTGSYEQYF
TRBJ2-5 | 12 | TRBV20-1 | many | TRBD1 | TGCAGTGCTAGTCAGGGGGTCGAGACCCAGTACTTC | CSASQGVETQYF
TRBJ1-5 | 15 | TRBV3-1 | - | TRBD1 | TGTGCCAGCAGCCGTAAGTGGACAGGGGGTCAGCCCCAGCATTTT | CASSRKWTGGQPQHF
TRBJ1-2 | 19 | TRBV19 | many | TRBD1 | TGTGCCAGTAGTATGGATCGATCGAGACAGGGGGCTTTTAACTATGGCTACACCTTC | CASSMDRSRQGAFNYGYTF
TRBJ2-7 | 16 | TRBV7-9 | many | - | TGTGCCAGCAGCTTCGATCCGGGACCGAGAATCTACGAGCAGTACTTC | CASSFDPGPRIYEQYF
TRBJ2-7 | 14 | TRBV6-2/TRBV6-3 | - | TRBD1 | TGTGCCAGCAAGACCGGGACAGGGGGCGGCGAGCAGTACTTC | CASKTGTGGGEQYF
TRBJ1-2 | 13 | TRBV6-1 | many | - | TGTGCCAGCAGTGGAGGAGCTAACTATGGCTACACCTTC | CASSGGANYGYTF
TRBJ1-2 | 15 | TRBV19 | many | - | TGTGCCAGTAGTATAGTCACGGGGGGAAGCTATGGCTACACCTTC | CASSIVTGGSYGYTF
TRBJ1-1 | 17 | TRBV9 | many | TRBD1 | TGTGCCAGCCCAACCAAGAAACCACGACAGGGGGGAGCTGAAGCTTTCTTT | CASPTKKPRQGGAEAFF
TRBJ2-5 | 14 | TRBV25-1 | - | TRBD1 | TGTGCCAGCAACAGGGGGCAAGGCGGAGAGACCCAGTACTTC | CASNRGQGGETQYF
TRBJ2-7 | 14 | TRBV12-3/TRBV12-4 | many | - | TGTGCCAGCAGCCCACCGGGACTGCGCTACGAGCAGTACTTC | CASSPPGLRYEQYF
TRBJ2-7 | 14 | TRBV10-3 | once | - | TGTGCCATCAGTGGAATTTATGAGGGCAACGAGCAGTACTTC | CAISGIYEGNEQYF
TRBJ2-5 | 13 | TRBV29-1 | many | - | TGCAGCGTTGAACGGGAGTTCCAAGAGACCCAGTACTTC | CSVEREFQETQYF
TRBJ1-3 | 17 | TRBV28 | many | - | TGTGCCAGCAGTTCTATTCTACCAGGATACTCTGGAAACACCATATATTTT | CASSSILPGYSGNTIYF
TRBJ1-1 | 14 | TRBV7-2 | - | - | TGTGCCAGCAGCTTGACAGCCGGGGACACTGAAGCTTTCTTT | CASSLTAGDTEAFF
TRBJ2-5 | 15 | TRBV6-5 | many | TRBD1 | TGTGCCAGCAGTTCTACCACCGGACAGGAAGAGACCCAGTACTTC | CASSSTTGQEETQYF
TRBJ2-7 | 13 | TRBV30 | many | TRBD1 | TGTGCCTGGAGTGTGGGACAGTACTACGAGCAGTACTTC | CAWSVGQYYEQYF
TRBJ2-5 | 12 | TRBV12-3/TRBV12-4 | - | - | TGTGCCAGCAGCCGGGACGTCGGAGCCCAGTACTTC | CASSRDVGAQYF
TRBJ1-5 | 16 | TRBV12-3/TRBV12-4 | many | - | TGTGTCAGCACCCTCGCGGGGGGTCATAGCAATCAGCCCCAGCATTTT | CVSTLAGGHSNQPQHF
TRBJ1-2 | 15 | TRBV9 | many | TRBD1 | TGTGCCAGCAGCGTAGAGGGACAGGGCCTGTATGGCTACACCTTC | CASSVEGQGLYGYTF
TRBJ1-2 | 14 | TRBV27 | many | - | TGTGCCAGCAGTGCCCGACAGAGCTCGGGAGGCTACACCTTC | CASSARQSSGGYTF
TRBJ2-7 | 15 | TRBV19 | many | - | TGTGCCAGTCGCAGGCTCCCTTCTTTCTCCTACGAGCAGTACTTC | CASRRLPSFSYEQYF
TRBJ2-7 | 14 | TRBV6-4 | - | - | TGTGCCAGCAGACCCGCTCTGCCAGGGGACGAGCAGTACTTC | CASRPALPGDEQYF
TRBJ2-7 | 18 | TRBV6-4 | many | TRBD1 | TGTGCCAGCAGCAGTCTCTTCGGGCGAGACAGGGGGCGTCACGAGCAGTACTTC | CASSSLFGRDRGRHEQYF
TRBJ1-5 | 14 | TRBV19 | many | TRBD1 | TGTGCCAGTAGCCGGGACAGGGGGCGACAGCCCCAGCATTTT | CASSRDRGRQPQHF
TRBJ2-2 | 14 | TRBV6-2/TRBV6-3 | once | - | TGTGCCAGCACCATGGACGGGAACACCGGGGAGCTGTTTTTT | CASTMDGNTGELFF
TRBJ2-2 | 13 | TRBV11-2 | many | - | TGTGCCAGCAGCAAGGCCAGGCCCGGGGAGCTGTTTTTT | CASSKARPGELFF
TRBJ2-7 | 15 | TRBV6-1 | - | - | TGTGCCAGCAGTGAAGGGTGGGGAAGCTCCTACGAGCAGTACTTC | CASSEGWGSSYEQYF
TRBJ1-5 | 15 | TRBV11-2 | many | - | TGTGCCAGCAGCCCAGGGACGACCCGGGATCAGCCCCAGCATTTT | CASSPGTTRDQPQHF
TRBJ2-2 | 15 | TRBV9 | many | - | TGTGCCAGCAGCGCCCTAGCGACCGGCACCGGGGAGCTGTTTTTT | CASSALATGTGELFF